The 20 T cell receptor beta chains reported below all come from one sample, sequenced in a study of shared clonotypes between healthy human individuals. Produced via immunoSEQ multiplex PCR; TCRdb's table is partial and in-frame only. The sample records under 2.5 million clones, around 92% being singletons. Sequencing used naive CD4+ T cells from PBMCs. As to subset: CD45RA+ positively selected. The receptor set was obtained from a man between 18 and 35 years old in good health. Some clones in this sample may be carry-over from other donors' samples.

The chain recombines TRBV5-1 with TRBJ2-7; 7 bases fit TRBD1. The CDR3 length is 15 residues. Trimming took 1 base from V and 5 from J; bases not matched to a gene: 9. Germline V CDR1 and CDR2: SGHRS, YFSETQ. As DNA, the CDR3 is TGCGCCAGCAGCTTGTTGAGACAGGGATTTAACGAGCAGTACTTC. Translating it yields CASSLLRQGFNEQYF.

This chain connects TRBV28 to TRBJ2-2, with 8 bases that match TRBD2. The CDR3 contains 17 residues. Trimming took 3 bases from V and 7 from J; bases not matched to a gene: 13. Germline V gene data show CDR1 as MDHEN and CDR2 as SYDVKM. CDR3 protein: CASSLKMGRGAGGELFF. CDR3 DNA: TGTGCCAGCAGTTTGAAGATGGGGCGGGGGGCTGGCGGGGAGCTGTTTTTT.

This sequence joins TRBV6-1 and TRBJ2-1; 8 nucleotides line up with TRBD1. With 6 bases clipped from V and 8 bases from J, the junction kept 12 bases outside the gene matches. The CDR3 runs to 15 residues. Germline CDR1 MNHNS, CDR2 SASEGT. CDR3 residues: CASSSVAGGNHEQFF. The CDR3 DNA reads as TGTGCCAGCAGCAGCGTGGCAGGGGGCAATCATGAGCAGTTCTTC.

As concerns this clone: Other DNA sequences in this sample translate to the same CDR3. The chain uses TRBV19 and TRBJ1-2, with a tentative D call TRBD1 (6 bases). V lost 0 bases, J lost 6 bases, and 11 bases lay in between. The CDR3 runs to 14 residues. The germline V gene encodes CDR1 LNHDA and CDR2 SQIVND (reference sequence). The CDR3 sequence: CASSIDREGDGYTF. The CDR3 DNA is TGTGCCAGTAGTATAGATCGCGAGGGGGATGGCTACACCTTC.

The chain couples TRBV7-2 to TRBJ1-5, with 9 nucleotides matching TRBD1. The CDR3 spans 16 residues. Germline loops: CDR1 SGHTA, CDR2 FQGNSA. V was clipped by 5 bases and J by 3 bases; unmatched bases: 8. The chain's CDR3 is CASSQRTGAFNQPQHF. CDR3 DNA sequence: TGTGCCAGCAGCCAGAGGACAGGGGCCTTCAATCAGCCCCAGCATTTT.

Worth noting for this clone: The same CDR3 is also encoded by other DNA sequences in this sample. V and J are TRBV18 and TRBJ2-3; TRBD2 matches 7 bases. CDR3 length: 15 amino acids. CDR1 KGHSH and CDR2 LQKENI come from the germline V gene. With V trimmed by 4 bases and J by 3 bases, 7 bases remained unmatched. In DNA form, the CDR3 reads TGTGCCAGCTCACTACGCCTAGCGGATACAGATACGCAGTATTTT. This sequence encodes CASSLRLADTDTQYF.

The CDR3, as DNA: TGTGCCAGCAGCTTAATACCTAGCGGGGTCTCGGAGCAGTACTTC. This sequence encodes CASSLIPSGVSEQYF. This chain links TRBV7-3 with TRBJ2-7, with 9 bases lining up with TRBD2. Germline V gene lookup returns CDR1 SGHTA and CDR2 FQGTGA. Trimming removed 1 base from V and 7 bases from J; junction bases left unmatched: 8. CDR3 length: 15 amino acids.

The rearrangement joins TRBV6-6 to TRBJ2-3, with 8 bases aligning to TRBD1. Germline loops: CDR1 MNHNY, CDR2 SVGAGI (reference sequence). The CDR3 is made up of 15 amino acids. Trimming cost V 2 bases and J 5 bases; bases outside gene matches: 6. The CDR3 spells CASSYQGQGGDTQYF. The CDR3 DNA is TGTGCCAGCAGTTACCAAGGACAGGGCGGAGATACGCAGTATTTT.

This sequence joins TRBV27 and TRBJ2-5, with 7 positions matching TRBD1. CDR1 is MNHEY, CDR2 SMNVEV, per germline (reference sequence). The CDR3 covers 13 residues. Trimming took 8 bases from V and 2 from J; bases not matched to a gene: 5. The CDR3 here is CASGRQGQETQYF. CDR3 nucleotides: TGTGCCAGCGGACGACAGGGTCAAGAGACCCAGTACTTC.

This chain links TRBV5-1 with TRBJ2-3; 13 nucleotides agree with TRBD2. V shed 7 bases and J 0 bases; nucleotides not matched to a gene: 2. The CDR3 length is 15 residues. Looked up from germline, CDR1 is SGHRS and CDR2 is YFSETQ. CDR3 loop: CASGTSGTSTDTQYF. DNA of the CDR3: TGCGCCAGCGGGACTAGCGGGACTAGCACAGATACGCAGTATTTT.

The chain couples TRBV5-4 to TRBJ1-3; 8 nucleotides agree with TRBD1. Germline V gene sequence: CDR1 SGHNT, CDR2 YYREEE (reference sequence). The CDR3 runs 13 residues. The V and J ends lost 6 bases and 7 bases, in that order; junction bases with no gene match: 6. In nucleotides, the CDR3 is TGTGCCAGCACCAAAGGACAGGGTAACACCATATATTTT. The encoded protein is CASTKGQGNTIYF.

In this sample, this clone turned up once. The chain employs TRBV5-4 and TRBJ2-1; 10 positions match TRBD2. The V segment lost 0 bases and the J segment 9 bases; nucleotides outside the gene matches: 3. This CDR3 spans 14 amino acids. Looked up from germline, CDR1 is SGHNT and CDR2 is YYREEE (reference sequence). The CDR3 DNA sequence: TGTGCCAGCAGCTTGGCTAGCGGGAGTGGTGAGCAGTTCTTC. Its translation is CASSLASGSGEQFF.

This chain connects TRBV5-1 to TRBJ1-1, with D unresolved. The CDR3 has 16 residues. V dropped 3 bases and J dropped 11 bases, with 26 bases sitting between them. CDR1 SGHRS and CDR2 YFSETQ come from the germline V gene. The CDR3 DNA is TGCGCCAGCAGCTCGAACCTCGGTTCCAACCCTCCTATGGCTTTCTTT. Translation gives CASSSNLGSNPPMAFF.

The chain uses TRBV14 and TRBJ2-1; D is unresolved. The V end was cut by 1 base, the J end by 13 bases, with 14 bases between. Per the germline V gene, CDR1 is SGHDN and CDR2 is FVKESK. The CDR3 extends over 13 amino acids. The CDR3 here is CASSQALLGNQFF. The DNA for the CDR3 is TGTGCCAGCAGCCAAGCGCTCTTAGGGAATCAGTTCTTC. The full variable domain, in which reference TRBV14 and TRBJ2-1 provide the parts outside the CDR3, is EAGVTQFPSHSVIEKGQTVTLRCDPISGHDNLYWYRRVMGKEIKFLLHFVKESKQDESGMPNNRFLAERTGGTYSTLKVQPAELEDSGVYFCASSQALLGNQFFGPGTRLTVL.

CDR3 sequence: CASAGGSDVGGYTF. The CDR3, as DNA: TGTGCCAGCGCAGGGGGGTCCGATGTTGGCGGCTACACCTTC. The rearrangement joins TRBV28 to TRBJ1-2, with 7 bases that match TRBD1. In germline, CDR1 is MDHEN, CDR2 SYDVKM. The CDR3 is 14 amino acids. V dropped 8 bases and J dropped 8; count of bases not matched to a gene: 14.

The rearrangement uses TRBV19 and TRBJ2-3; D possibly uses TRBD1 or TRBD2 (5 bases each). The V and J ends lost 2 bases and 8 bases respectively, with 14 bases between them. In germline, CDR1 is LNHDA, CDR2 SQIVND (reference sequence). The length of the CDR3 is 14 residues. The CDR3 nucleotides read TGTGCCAGTAGTATACCGGGGACCGCAATTACGCAGTATTTT. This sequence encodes CASSIPGTAITQYF.

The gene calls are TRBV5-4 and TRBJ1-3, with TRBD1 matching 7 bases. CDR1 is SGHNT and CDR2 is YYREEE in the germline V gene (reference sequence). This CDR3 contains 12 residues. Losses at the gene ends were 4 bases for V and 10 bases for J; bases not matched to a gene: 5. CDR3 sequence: CASSETGKTIYF. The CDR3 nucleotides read TGTGCCAGCAGCGAGACAGGGAAAACCATATATTTT.

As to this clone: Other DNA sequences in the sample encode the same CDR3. Written as DNA, the CDR3 is TGTGCCAGCAGCCCAAGACTAGCGGGAGGGACAGATACGCAGTATTTT. Residues: CASSPRLAGGTDTQYF. The chain couples TRBV5-4 to TRBJ2-3; 14 bases fit TRBD2. Trimming removed 4 bases from V and 3 bases from J; junction bases left unmatched: 4. The CDR3 extends over 16 amino acids. Per germline, CDR1 SGHNT and CDR2 YYREEE (reference sequence).

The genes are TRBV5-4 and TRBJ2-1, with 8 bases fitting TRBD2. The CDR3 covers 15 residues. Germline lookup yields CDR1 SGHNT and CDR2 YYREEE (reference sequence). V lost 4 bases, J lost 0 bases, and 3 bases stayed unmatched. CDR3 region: CASSQRESSYNEQFF. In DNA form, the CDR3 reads TGTGCCAGCAGCCAGCGGGAGAGCTCCTACAATGAGCAGTTCTTC.

The CDR3 DNA reads TGTGCCTGGAGGGAGGGGGCCTCTGGGGCCAACGTCCTGACTTTC. Protein product: CAWREGASGANVLTF. This chain joins TRBV30 and TRBJ2-6; TRBD1 is a possible D gene (7 bases). Germline V gives CDR1 GTSNPN, CDR2 SVGIG (reference sequence). Trimming took off 3 bases at V and 0 bases at J, with 9 bases between the two ends. This CDR3 spans 15 amino acids.